This T cell receptor (beta chain) was sequenced during a study of blood T cell repertoires in COVID-19. Across the whole study: T cells, B-cell-depleted T cells, or PBMCs provided the cDNA or gDNA that served as material.

Germline V CDR1 and CDR2: SGHKS, YYEKEE (reference sequence). The CDR3 sequence is 16 residues long. V lost 4 bases and J lost 2, with 17 bases in between. Authors' processing steps: For nucleated cells, counts were estimated from reference gene primer amplification. Sequencing used immunoSEQ multiplex PCR; TCRdb keeps in-frame clones, though not all of them. The DNA was the basis for D and trimming; V, J and clone size are from that table. The sample gives around 250,000 clones, about 86% of which show up once; 4.5% to 7% is in the top ten. The sequenced sample consisted of peripheral blood. The V and J genes are TRBV5-5 and TRBJ2-3; D possibly corresponds to TRBD2 (7 bases). The receptor comes from a man at least 80 years old with acute or convalescent COVID-19. CDR3 in DNA: TGTGCCAGCAGCGGGCTGTGGGGGGGCCTCACAGATACGCAGTATTTT. This sequence encodes CASSGLWGGLTDTQYF.